The entry below gives a single T cell receptor beta chain sequence along with its context. Its antigen is unidentified. This CDR3 has 13 residues. These data are taken from a study of OX40 agonist ivuxolimab in advanced cancers. Whole-study findings and limits: Dosing at 0.1 to 3.0 mg/kg was accompanied by clonal expansion of CD4+ and CD8+ blood T cells by week 6.

Only in-frame clones appear in the TCRdb table, and some are missing; sequencing was by immunoSEQ multiplex PCR. This sample has around 80,000 clones, with 85% found just once. The chain is built from TRBV21-1 and TRBJ1-2. TRBV21-1 corresponds to a pseudogene. This receptor was obtained from an adult with an advanced solid tumor such as melanoma, head and neck, liver or kidney cancer. The material was CD4+ or CD8+ T cells sorted from blood, obtained in a trial of the OX40 agonist ivuxolimab. The CDR3 protein is CASSTSANYGYTF. Here the CDR3 DNA reads TGTGCCAGCAGCACAAGCGCTAACTATGGCTACACCTTC.